This T cell receptor beta chain was captured in a study of OX40 agonist ivuxolimab in advanced cancers. In the study overall: Each dose-escalation patient presented with hepatocellular carcinoma, melanoma, renal cell or head and neck cancer. Of the participants, around 39% had some prior anti-PD-1, anti-PD-L1 or anti-CTLA-4 therapy, which was allowed.

Study observations and caveats: With doses of 0.1 to 3.0 mg/kg, CD4+ and CD8+ blood T cells had undergone clonal expansion by week 6. The study did not work out the antigen specificity of the expanded peripheral T cells.

Comment on this clone: As yet, its antigen is unknown. One end of the junction fails to match germline, which may point to a read error.

The assay was immunoSEQ multiplex PCR, and TCRdb's table has in-frame clones only and misses some. This table has about 22,000 clones, 80% to 90% appearing once. The germline V gene has CDR1 SGHAT and CDR2 FQNNGV. This CDR3 region has 13 residues. The TCR was taken from an adult with an advanced solid tumor such as melanoma, head and neck, liver or kidney cancer. Sequencing used CD4+ or CD8+ T cells sorted from blood, obtained in a trial of the OX40 agonist ivuxolimab. The chain couples TRBV11-2 to TRBJ2-1; D is uncertain. The CDR3 region is CAGSLGEGGEQFF. CDR3 DNA sequence: TGTGCCGGCAGCTTAGGTGAAGGCGGTGAGCAGTTCTTC.